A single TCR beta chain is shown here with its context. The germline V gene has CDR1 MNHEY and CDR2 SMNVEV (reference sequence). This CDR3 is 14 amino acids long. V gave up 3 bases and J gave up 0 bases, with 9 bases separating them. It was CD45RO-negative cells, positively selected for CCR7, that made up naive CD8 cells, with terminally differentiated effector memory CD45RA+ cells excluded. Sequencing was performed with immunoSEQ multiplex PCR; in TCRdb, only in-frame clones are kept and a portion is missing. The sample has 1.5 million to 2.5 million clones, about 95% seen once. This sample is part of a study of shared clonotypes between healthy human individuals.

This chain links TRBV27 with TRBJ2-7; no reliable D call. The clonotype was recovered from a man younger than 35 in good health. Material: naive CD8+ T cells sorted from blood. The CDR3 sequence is CASSFLGNSYEQYF. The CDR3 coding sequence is TGTGCCAGCAGTTTTCTGGGGAACTCCTACGAGCAGTACTTC.